This T cell receptor (beta chain) came from a study of T cell responses to AZD1222 COVID-19 vaccine. General study points: The donor group comprised mostly white British people and more females; the analysis possibly underestimated clonal diversity.

Sequencing was performed with immunoSEQ multiplex PCR; in TCRdb, only in-frame clones are kept and a portion is missing. The repertoire holds about 110,000 clones, with about 90% as singletons. Samples with a second dose at about 4 or about 12 weeks were pooled together. This CDR3 contains 14 residues. V dropped 4 bases and J dropped 7 bases, with 17 bases sitting between them. Germline loops: CDR1 SGHTS, CDR2 YDEGEE. Notes on this clone: Its antigen is still unknown.

The material sequenced was peripheral blood, taken 28 days after the second AZD1222 dose. The chain combines TRBV5-8 with TRBJ1-2, with D uncertain. The clonotype was recovered from an adult who received the AZD1222 COVID-19 vaccine. CDR3 region: CASSLPGLAAGYTF. CDR3 bases: TGTGCCAGCAGCCTCCCGGGCCTCGCAGCTGGCTACACCTTC.